These T cell receptor beta chains were read from a single sample in a study of response to subunit inactivated influenza vaccine. TCRdb itself ran the RT-PCR reads through MiXCR, one entry per CDR3 protein. This table holds 500,000 to 700,000 distinct CDR3 sequences, roughly 25% found once. These sequences were also reported in another study, on T cells expressing NK-cell markers.

Sample: CD4+ T cells sorted from PBMCs, taken roughly 13 days after vaccination. The source of these receptors is a man aged 50 or older who received an inactivated influenza vaccine. Both conserved end residues are part of each CDR3. A D gene is named only where the DNA matches it firmly. For some rows the clone size is stated as once, few or many, or as a class when expanded; others skip it.

D: .
size: .
J: TRBJ2-7
length: 15
V: TRBV7-2
DNA: TGTGCCAGCAGCTTTATTTGGGACACCACCTACGAGCAGTACTTC
CDR3: CASSFIWDTTYEQYF

D: TRBD2
size: .
J: TRBJ2-5
length: 14
V: TRBV15
DNA: TGTGCCACCAGCAGAGTGGGGAGGGGAGAGACCCAGTACTTC
CDR3: CATSRVGRGETQYF

D: TRBD2
size: few
J: TRBJ2-7
length: 15
V: TRBV27
DNA: TGTGCCAGCAGTCCCCTGGCGGGAGGTCGGTACGAGCAGTACTTC
CDR3: CASSPLAGGRYEQYF

D: .
size: few
J: TRBJ2-7
length: 16
V: TRBV3-1
DNA: TGTGCCAGCAGCCCTTCCGGGGCGGACTTGGGGTACGAGCAGTACTTC
CDR3: CASSPSGADLGYEQYF

D: TRBD1
size: few
J: TRBJ2-2
length: 17
V: TRBV4-3
DNA: TGCGCCAGCAGCCAGGATGGGACAGGGAGGAAGACCGGGGAGCTGTTTTTT
CDR3: CASSQDGTGRKTGELFF

D: TRBD1
size: .
J: TRBJ2-7
length: 18
V: TRBV4-3
DNA: TGCGCCAGCAGCCCGTATCCACCCCAGGACAGGGGAACCTACGAGCAGTACTTC
CDR3: CASSPYPPQDRGTYEQYF

D: TRBD1
size: .
J: TRBJ2-7
length: 14
V: TRBV7-2
DNA: TGTGCCAGCAGCGCCACGGCAGGGGGCTACGAGCAGTACTTC
CDR3: CASSATAGGYEQYF

D: .
size: few
J: TRBJ1-1
length: 14
V: TRBV18
DNA: TGTGCCAGCTCACCACTAGGCCGGGAAGGTGAAGCTTTCTTT
CDR3: CASSPLGREGEAFF

D: .
size: .
J: TRBJ2-5
length: 12
V: TRBV5-1
DNA: TGCGCCAGCAGCTTGGGTTATGCTGAAAAGTACTTC
CDR3: CASSLGYAEKYF

D: TRBD1
size: .
J: TRBJ2-7
length: 16
V: TRBV20-1
DNA: TGCAGTGCAACGGGACAGGGTAATTTGCTTGGTTACGAGCAGTACTTC
CDR3: CSATGQGNLLGYEQYF

D: TRBD2
size: few
J: TRBJ2-5
length: 17
V: TRBV5-1
DNA: TGCGCCAGCAGCTTGGCGACTAGCGGGGGAATCCAAGAGACCCAGTACTTC
CDR3: CASSLATSGGIQETQYF

D: TRBD1
size: many
J: TRBJ1-5
length: 14
V: TRBV6-1
DNA: TGTGCCAGCAGTCGGACAGGGCTCAATCAGCCCCAGCATTTT
CDR3: CASSRTGLNQPQHF